A selection of T cell receptor beta chains follows, all from one sample in a study of cytomegalovirus exposure and HLA in healthy donors. TCRdb's copy holds only in-frame clones and misses some; the assay was immunoSEQ multiplex PCR. The top ten clones hold 1.5% to 2% of a sample with around 180,000 clones, around nine tenths of them seen once. Sequencing used PBMCs. All receptors derive from a woman in her late teens or twenties in good health and CMV-seronegative. CDR3s include the opening cysteine and the closing phenylalanine or tryptophan. The D gene is left open where the match is weak. Clone size, where shown, is once, few, many, or a class for clones that have expanded.

>.|.|TRBJ2-2|TRBV7-2
TGTGCCAGCAGCTTATTAATGAACACCGGGGAGCTGTTTTTT
CASSLLMNTGELFF
>TRBD1|.|TRBJ2-5|TRBV2
TGTGCCAGCACCGCCGGGACAGGGGGCTTTGAGACCCAGTACTTC
CASTAGTGGFETQYF
>TRBD1|.|TRBJ2-5|TRBV28
TGTGCCAGCTCCCAACAGGGGAGTCCTGAGACCCAGTACTTC
CASSQQGSPETQYF
>TRBD2|.|TRBJ2-2|TRBV9
TGTGCCAGCAGCGATCCGGGACTAGCGGGAGACACCGGGGAGCTGTTTTTT
CASSDPGLAGDTGELFF
>.|few|TRBJ1-1|TRBV5-1
TGCGCCAGCAGCTCTACCCAGGGGAACACTGAAGCTTTCTTT
CASSSTQGNTEAFF
>.|.|TRBJ2-1|TRBV7-7
TGTGCTAGCTCCCCGGGTAGCTCCTACAATGAGCAGTTCTTC
CASSPGSSYNEQFF
>.|.|TRBJ2-7|TRBV7-9
TGTGCCAGCAGCCCCCGGGGGGCCCTAACGCTTTACGAGCAGTACTTC
CASSPRGALTLYEQYF
>.|.|TRBJ2-5|TRBV5-1
TGCGCCAGCAGCTTGGGTCTCGCGGGACACCAAGAGACCCAGTACTTC
CASSLGLAGHQETQYF
>.|.|TRBJ2-3|TRBV18
TGTGCCAGCTCACCAGCACAGGGACCAGATACGCAGTATTTT
CASSPAQGPDTQYF
>.|.|TRBJ1-5|TRBV4-2
TGTGCCAGCAGCTCGCGGGAGGGACTAAATCAGCCCCAGCATTTT
CASSSREGLNQPQHF
>TRBD2|.|TRBJ2-7|TRBV7-2
TGTGCCAGCAGCTTAGAACTAGCGAGCCGGGACGAGCAGTACTTC
CASSLELASRDEQYF
>.|.|TRBJ2-2|TRBV11-3
TGTGCCAGCAGTCCCGACAGGATCGGGGAGCTGTTTTTT
CASSPDRIGELFF
>TRBD1|.|TRBJ1-6|TRBV7-9
TGTGCCAGCAGCTTAGCGGGACAGATTAATTCACCCCTCCACTTT
CASSLAGQINSPLHF
>TRBD2|.|TRBJ2-7|TRBV5-1
TGCGCCAGCAGCTCTAGCGGGAGATCCGAGCAGTACTTC
CASSSSGRSEQYF
>.|.|TRBJ2-7|TRBV6-6
TGTGCCAGCAGTTACCCGGGAGCCTTGGGTAGCGAGCAGTACTTC
CASSYPGALGSEQYF
>TRBD2|.|TRBJ2-2|TRBV7-7
TGTGCTAGCAGCTTAGGCGGGAGCGCCGGGGAGCTGTTTTTT
CASSLGGSAGELFF
>.|once|TRBJ2-3|TRBV19
TGTGCCACCACAGGACTAAGCAGCACAGATACGCAGTATTTT
CATTGLSSTDTQYF
>.|.|TRBJ1-1|TRBV11-3
TGTGCCAGCAGCTTGGGCGGGGGGAATGAAGCTTTCTTT
CASSLGGGNEAFF
>TRBD2|.|TRBJ2-1|TRBV11-3
TGTGCCAGCAGCTCCCTAGCGGGAGTAGGAAGGAATGAGCAGTTCTTC
CASSSLAGVGRNEQFF
>TRBD1|.|TRBJ1-3|TRBV5-4
TGTGCCAGCAGCCTTGGGACAGGCTCTGGAAACACCATATATTTT
CASSLGTGSGNTIYF
>.|.|TRBJ1-5|TRBV7-9
TGTGCCAGCAGCTTACAGGGGAACAATCAGCCCCAGCATTTT
CASSLQGNNQPQHF
>TRBD1|few|TRBJ1-2|TRBV4-3
TGCGCCAGCAGCCAAGATAACCCGACAGGGAGCTATGGCTACACCTTC
CASSQDNPTGSYGYTF
>.|.|TRBJ2-7|TRBV11-3
TGTGCCAGCAGCGCAGGGACATACGAGCAGTACTTC
CASSAGTYEQYF
>TRBD1|.|TRBJ1-5|TRBV19
TGTGCCAGTAGTCAAGGGCGGGGACAGAGCAATCAGCCCCAGCATTTT
CASSQGRGQSNQPQHF
>.|.|TRBJ2-5|TRBV6-6
TGTGCCAGCAGTCTAGCCACCCCTGGGCAGACCCAGTACTTC
CASSLATPGQTQYF
>TRBD2|.|TRBJ2-3|TRBV7-2
TGTGCCAGCACCACTAGCGGGAGTGTTCCAGATACGCAGTATTTT
CASTTSGSVPDTQYF
>.|.|TRBJ1-1|TRBV6-4
TGTGCCAGCAGTGTCCAGGGTGGTTCCGAAGCTTTCTTT
CASSVQGGSEAFF
>TRBD2|.|TRBJ2-5|TRBV7-9
TGTTCCAGCAGCCAACTAGCGGGGCAAGAGACCCAGTACTTC
CSSSQLAGQETQYF
>.|few|TRBJ1-2|TRBV4-2
TGTGCCAGCAGCCAAGATTCCAGGGTAGAGGGCTACACCTTC
CASSQDSRVEGYTF
>TRBD1|.|TRBJ1-2|TRBV30
TGTGCCTGGGGCCGGGACAGACCTTATGGCTACACCTTC
CAWGRDRPYGYTF
>TRBD2|once|TRBJ2-1|TRBV11-2
TGTGCCAGCAGCTTAGGACTAGCGGGGGCCCCGAGGGATGAGCAGTTCTTC
CASSLGLAGAPRDEQFF
>.|.|TRBJ2-3|TRBV11-3
TGTGCCAGCAGCTTAGTCAGGAACACAGATACGCAGTATTTT
CASSLVRNTDTQYF
>.|.|TRBJ1-2|TRBV7-9
TGTTCCAGCAGCGAAGTAGGAGGACAGAGTAACTATGGCTACACCTTC
CSSSEVGGQSNYGYTF
>TRBD2|.|TRBJ2-1|TRBV7-2
TGTGCCAGCAGCTTATGGGGACTAGCGGTGAGCTCCTACAATGAGCAGTTCTTC
CASSLWGLAVSSYNEQFF
>.|.|TRBJ1-2|TRBV13
TGTGCCAGCAGCTTACAAATCGGGGGCTACACCTTC
CASSLQIGGYTF